Here is one TCR beta chain with its context. Study processing details: Reference gene primers were amplified, and this amplification served to estimate nucleated cell counts. Repertoires were generated with immunoSEQ multiplex PCR, while TCRdb's copy carries only in-frame clones and drops some. D and trimming were read from the DNA, whereas the V and J calls and clone size are those reported in that table. The repertoire includes 200,000 to 250,000 clones, around 87% of them detected once, and roughly 3% sits in the top ten. The data stem from a study of blood T cell repertoires in COVID-19. The wider study: Researchers got acute and convalescent COVID-19 samples from the United States, Italy and Spain. PBMCs, B-cell-depleted T cells, or T cells provided the cDNA or gDNA that made up the material.

CDR1 LNHDA and CDR2 SQIVND come from the germline V gene (reference sequence). V was shortened by 6 bases and J by 3 bases, with 15 bases between the two germline ends. This CDR3 comprises 14 residues. The chain links TRBV19 to TRBJ2-7, with D maybe TRBD1 (7 bases). Sequencing used peripheral blood. This TCR derives from a woman aged 25 to 39 who had recovered from COVID-19. CDR3: CASRDARDSYEQYF. The CDR3 DNA reads TGTGCCAGTAGGGACGCGCGGGACAGCTACGAGCAGTACTTC.